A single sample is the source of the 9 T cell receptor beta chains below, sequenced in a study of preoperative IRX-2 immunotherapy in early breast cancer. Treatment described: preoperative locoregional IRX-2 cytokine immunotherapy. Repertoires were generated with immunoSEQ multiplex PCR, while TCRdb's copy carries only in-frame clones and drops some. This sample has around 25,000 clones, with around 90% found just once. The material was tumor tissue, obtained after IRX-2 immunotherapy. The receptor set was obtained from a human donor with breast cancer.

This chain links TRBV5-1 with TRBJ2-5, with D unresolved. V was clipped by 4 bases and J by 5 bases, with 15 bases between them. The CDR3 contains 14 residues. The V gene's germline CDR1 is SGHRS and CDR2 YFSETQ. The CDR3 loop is CASSQKSSRETQYF. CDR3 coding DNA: TGCGCCAGCAGCCAAAAATCCTCGAGGGAGACCCAGTACTTC.

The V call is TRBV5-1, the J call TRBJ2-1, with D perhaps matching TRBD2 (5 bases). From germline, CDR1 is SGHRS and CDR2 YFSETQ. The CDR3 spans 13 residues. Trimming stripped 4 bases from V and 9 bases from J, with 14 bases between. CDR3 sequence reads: CASSPVGVFEQFF. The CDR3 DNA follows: TGCGCCAGCAGCCCCGTCGGGGTTTTTGAGCAGTTCTTC. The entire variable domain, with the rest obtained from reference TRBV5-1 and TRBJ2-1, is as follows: KAGVTQTPRYLIKTRGQQVTLSCSPISGHRSVSWYQQTPGQGLQFLFEYFSETQRNKGNFPGRFSGRQFSNSRSEMNVSTLELGDSALYLCASSPVGVFEQFFGPGTRLTVL.

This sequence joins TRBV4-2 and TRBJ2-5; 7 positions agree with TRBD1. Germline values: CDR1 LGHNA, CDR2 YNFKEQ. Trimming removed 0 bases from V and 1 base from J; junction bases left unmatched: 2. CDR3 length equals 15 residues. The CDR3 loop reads CASSQDGQVQETQYF. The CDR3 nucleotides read TGTGCCAGCAGCCAAGATGGACAGGTCCAAGAGACCCAGTACTTC.

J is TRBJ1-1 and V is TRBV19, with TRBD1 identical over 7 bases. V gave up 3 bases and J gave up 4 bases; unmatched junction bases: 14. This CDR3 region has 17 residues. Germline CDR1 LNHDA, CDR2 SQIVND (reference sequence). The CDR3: CASSIPRWAGGGTEAFF. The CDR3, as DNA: TGTGCCAGTAGTATCCCGCGTTGGGCAGGGGGTGGCACTGAAGCTTTCTTT.

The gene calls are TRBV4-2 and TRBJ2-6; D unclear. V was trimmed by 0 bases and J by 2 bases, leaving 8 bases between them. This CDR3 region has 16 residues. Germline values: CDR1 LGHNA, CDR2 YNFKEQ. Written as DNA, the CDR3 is TGTGCCAGCAGCCAAGATCCAGGTACTGGGGCCAACGTCCTGACTTTC. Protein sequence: CASSQDPGTGANVLTF.

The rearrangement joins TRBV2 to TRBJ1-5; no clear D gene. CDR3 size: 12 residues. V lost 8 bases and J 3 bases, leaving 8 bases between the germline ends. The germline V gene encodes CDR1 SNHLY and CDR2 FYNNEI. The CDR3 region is CASSGTNQPQHF. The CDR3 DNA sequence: TGTGCCAGCTCGGGAACCAATCAGCCCCAGCATTTT.

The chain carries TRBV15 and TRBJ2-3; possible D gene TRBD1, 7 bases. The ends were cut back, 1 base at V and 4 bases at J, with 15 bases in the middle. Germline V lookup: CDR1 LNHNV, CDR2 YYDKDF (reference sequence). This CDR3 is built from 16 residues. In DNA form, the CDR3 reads TGTGCCACCAGCAGAGGCGGGACAGTAAGGTCAGATACGCAGTATTTT. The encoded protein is CATSRGGTVRSDTQYF.

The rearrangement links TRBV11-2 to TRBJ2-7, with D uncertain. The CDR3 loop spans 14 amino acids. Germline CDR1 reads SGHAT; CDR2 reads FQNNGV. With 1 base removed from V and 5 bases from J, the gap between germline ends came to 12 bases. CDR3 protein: CASSLGQLAHEQYF. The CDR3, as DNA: TGTGCCAGCAGCTTAGGCCAGCTGGCCCACGAGCAGTACTTC.

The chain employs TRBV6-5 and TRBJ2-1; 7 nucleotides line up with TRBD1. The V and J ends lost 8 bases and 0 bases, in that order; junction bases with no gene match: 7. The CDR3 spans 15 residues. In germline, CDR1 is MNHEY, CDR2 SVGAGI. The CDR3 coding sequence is TGTGCCAGCTCACTGACAGGGAGCTCCTACAATGAGCAGTTCTTC. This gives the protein CASSLTGSSYNEQFF.